This T cell receptor (beta chain) was profiled in a study of T cell responses to AZD1222 COVID-19 vaccine. General study results and limits: Clonal diversity may have been underestimated, and the donors were mostly white British, with more females than males. Just 5 to 7 AZD1222 recipients were seropositive at baseline. The study sampled repertoires only after the peak T cell response.

Assay: immunoSEQ multiplex PCR; the TCRdb copy retains only in-frame clones and omits some. Of 130,000 to 150,000 clones in the sample, about 90% were seen once. In the case of this clone: Its antigen remains unidentified.

The source material was peripheral blood, sampled on day 0 of AZD1222 vaccination. The clonotype comes from an adult in good health.

The CDR3 loop reads CASSPALGSDNEQFF. CDR3 coding DNA: TGTGCCAGCAGTCCGGCTCTGGGAAGTGACAATGAGCAGTTCTTC. V usage is TRBV28 and J usage is TRBJ2-1, with D hard to call. The ends were cut back, 5 bases at V and 5 bases at J, with 16 bases in the middle. This CDR3 spans 15 amino acids. In germline, CDR1 is MDHEN, CDR2 SYDVKM.